This TCR beta chain is from a study of blood T cell repertoires in COVID-19. Study information: Researchers got acute and convalescent COVID-19 samples from the United States, Italy and Spain. T cells, B-cell-depleted T cells, or PBMCs provided the cDNA or gDNA that served as material.

CDR3 length: 16 residues. V was pared by 4 bases and J by 5 bases, with 12 bases of the junction left unmatched. From germline, CDR1 is SGHRS and CDR2 YFSETQ. Original analysis: The authors estimated nucleated cell counts from reference gene primer amplification. Data came from immunoSEQ multiplex PCR; TCRdb stores just in-frame clones and leaves some out. V and J calls and clone size follow that table, whereas D and trimming were derived from the DNA. Here the sample spans around 150,000 clones, roughly 77% being singletons. The TCR was taken from a human donor in a cohort sampled during active COVID-19. The chain has TRBV5-1 and TRBJ2-5; TRBD2 aligns across 9 bases. The sequencing sample was made of peripheral blood. The CDR3 here is CASSPTVAGAGETQYF. Written as DNA, the CDR3 is TGCGCCAGCAGCCCTACCGTAGCGGGAGCTGGTGAGACCCAGTACTTC. Full variable domain (outside the CDR3, taken from reference TRBV5-1 and TRBJ2-5): KAGVTQTPRYLIKTRGQQVTLSCSPISGHRSVSWYQQTPGQGLQFLFEYFSETQRNKGNFPGRFSGRQFSNSRSEMNVSTLELGDSALYLCASSPTVAGAGETQYFGPGTRLLVL.